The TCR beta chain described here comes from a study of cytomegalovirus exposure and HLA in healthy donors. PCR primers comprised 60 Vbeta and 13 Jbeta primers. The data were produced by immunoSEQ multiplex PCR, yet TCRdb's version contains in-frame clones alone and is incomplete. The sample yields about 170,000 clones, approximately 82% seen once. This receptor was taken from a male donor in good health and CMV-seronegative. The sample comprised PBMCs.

CDR3 protein: CASSSRTGRSNQPQHF. CDR3 DNA sequence: TGTGCCAGTAGTTCCAGGACAGGGCGAAGCAATCAGCCCCAGCATTTT. The rearrangement uses TRBV19 and TRBJ1-5; TRBD1 agrees at 8 bases. CDR3 length: 16 amino acids. Germline lookup yields CDR1 LNHDA and CDR2 SQIVND (reference sequence). The junction had 7 bases not matched to a gene; V was cut back by 5 bases and J by 1 base. Supplemented by reference TRBV19 and TRBJ1-5, the full variable domain reads DGGITQSPKYLFRKEGQNVTLSCEQNLNHDAMYWYRQDPGQGLRLIYYSQIVNDFQKGDIAEGYSVSREKKESFPLTVTSAQKNPTAFYLCASSSRTGRSNQPQHFGDGTRLSIL.